Listed here is a single T cell receptor (beta chain). This record comes from a study of T cells after yellow fever vaccination. TCRdb processed the 5' RACE reads anew with MiXCR; each CDR3 protein has one entry. The sample consists of 95,000 to 100,000 distinct CDR3 sequences, approximately 6.3% of them appearing once. Germline values: CDR1 ENHRY, CDR2 SYGVKD. This CDR3 has 13 amino acids. Unmatched junction bases numbered 0, after V lost 0 bases and J lost 6 bases. This chain uses TRBV10-3 with TRBJ2-3, with 7 bases matching TRBD2. The TCR sequence derives from a man aged 18 to 30 who received the YFV17D yellow fever vaccine. Sample: CD8+ T cells sorted from PBMCs, taken 10 days after the yellow fever booster vaccination. The CDR3 spells CAISESLADTQYF. CDR3 coding DNA: TGTGCCATCAGTGAGTCACTAGCGGATACGCAGTATTTT.